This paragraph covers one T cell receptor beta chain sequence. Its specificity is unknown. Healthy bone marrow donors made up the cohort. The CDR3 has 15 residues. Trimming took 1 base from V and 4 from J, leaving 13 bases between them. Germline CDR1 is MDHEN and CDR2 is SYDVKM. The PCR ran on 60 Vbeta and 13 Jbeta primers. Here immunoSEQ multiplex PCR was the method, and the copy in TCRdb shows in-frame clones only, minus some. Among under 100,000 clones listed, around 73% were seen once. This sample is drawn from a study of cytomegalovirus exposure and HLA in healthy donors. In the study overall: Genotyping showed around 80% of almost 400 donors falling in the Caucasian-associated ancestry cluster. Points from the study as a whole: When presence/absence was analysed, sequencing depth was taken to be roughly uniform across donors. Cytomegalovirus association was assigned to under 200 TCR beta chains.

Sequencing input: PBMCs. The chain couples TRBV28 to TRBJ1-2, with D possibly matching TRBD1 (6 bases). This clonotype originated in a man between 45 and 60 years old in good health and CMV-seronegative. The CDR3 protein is CASSLFSTGTYGYTF. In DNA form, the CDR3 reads TGTGCCAGCAGTTTATTTTCGACAGGAACCTATGGCTACACCTTC.